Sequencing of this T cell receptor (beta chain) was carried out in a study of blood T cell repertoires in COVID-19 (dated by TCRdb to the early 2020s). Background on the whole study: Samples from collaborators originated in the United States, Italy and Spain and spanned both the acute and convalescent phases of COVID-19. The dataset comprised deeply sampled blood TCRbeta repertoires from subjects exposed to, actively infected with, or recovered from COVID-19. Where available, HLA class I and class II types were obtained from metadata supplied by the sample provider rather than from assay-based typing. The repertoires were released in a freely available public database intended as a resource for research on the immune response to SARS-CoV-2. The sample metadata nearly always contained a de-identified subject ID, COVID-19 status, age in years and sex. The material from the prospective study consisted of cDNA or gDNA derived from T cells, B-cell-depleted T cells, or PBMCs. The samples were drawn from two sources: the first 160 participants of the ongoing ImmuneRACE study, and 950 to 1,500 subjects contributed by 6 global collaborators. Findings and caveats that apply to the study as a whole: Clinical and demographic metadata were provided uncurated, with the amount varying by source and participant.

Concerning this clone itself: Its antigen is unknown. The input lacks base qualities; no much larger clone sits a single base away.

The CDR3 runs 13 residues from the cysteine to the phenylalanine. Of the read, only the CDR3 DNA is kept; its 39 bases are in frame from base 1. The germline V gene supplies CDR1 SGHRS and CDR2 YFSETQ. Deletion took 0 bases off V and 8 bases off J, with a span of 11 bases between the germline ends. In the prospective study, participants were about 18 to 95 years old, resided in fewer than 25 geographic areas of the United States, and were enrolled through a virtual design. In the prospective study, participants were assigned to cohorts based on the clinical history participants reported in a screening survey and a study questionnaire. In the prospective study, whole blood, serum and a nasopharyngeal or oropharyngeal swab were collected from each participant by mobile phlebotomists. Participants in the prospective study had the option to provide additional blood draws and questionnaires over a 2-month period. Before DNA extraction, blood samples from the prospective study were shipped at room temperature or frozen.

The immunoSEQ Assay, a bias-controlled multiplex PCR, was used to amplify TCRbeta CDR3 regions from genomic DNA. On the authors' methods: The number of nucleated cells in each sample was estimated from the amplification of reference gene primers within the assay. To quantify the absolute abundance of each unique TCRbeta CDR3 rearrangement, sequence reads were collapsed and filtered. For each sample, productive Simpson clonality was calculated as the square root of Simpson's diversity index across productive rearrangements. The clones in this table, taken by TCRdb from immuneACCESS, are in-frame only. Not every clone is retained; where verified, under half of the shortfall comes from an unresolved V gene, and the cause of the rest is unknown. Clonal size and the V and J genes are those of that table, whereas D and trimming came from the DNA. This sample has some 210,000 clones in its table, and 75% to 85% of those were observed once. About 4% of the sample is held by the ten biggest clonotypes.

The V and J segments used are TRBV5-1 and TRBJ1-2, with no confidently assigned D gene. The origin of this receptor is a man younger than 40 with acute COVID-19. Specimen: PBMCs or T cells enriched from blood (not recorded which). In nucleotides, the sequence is TGCGCCAGCAGCTTGGTTAGTCTTGAGGGCTACACCTTC. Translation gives CASSLVSLEGYTF.